Following are 2 T cell receptor beta chains from one sample sequenced in a study of T cell responses to AZD1222 COVID-19 vaccine. Here immunoSEQ multiplex PCR was the method, and the copy in TCRdb shows in-frame clones only, minus some. The sample contains over 120,000 clones, roughly 86% of which appear only once. The source was peripheral blood, collected 28 days after the second dose of the MenACWY control vaccine. The receptors here all came from an adult who received the MenACWY meningococcal vaccine as a control.

A few counts support this clone. The chain links TRBV11-1 to TRBJ2-2, with 7 bases aligning to TRBD2. CDR3 length: 14 residues. The germline CDR1 and CDR2 sequences are SGHAT and FQDESV (reference sequence). V dropped 5 bases and J dropped 6; count of bases not matched to a gene: 6. CDR3 nucleotides: TGTGCCAGCAGCCCAAGGGCGGGGGCCGGGGAGCTGTTTTTT. Translated, it gives CASSPRAGAGELFF.

This chain connects TRBV4-1 to TRBJ2-1; D not resolved. CDR1 and CDR2 from the germline V gene are MGHRA and YSYEKL. V was clipped by 0 bases and J by 4 bases, with 7 bases between them. CDR3 length: 14 amino acids. The CDR3 spells CASSQDLGYNEQFF. CDR3 nucleotides: TGCGCCAGCAGCCAAGATTTGGGATACAATGAGCAGTTCTTC.